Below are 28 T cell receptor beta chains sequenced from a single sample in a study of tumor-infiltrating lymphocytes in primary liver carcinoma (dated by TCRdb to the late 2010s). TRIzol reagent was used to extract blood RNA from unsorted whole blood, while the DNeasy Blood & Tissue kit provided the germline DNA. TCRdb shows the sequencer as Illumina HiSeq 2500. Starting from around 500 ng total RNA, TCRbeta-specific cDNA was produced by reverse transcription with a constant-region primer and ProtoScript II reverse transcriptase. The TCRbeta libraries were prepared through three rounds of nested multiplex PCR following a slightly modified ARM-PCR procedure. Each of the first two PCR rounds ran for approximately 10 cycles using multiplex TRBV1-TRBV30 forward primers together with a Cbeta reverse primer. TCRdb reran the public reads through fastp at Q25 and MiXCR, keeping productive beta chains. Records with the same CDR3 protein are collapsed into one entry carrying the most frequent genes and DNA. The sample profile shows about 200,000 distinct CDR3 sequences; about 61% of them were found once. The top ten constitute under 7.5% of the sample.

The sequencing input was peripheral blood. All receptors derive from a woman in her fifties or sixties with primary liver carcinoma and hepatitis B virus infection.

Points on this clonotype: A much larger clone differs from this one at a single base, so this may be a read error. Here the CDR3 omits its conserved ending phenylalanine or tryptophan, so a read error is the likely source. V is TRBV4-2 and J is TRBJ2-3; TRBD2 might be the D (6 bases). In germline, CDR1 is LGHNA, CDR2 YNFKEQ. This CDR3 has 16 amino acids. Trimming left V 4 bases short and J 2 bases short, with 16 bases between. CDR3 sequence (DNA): TGTGCCAGCAGCCTGTCTCGGGGGAGCCTCACAGATACGCAGTATCTT. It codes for CASSLSRGSLTDTQYL.

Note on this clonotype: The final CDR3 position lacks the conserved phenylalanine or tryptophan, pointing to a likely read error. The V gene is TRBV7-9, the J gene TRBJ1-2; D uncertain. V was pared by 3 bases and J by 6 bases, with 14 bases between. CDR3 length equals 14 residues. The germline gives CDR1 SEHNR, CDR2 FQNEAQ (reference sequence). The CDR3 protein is CASSFRGLANGYTS. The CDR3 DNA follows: TGTGCCAGCAGCTTCCGGGGTTTAGCTAATGGCTACACCTCC.

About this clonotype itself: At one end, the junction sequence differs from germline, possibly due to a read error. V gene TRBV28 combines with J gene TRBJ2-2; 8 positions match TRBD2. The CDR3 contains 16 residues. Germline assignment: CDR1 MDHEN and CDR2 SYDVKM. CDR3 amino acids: CASSLRTSKYTGKLFF. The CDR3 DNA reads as TGTGCCAGCAGTTTAAGGACTAGCAAGTACACCGGGAAGCTGTTTTTT. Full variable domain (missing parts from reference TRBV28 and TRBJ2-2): DVKVTQSSRYLVKRTGEKVFLECVQDMDHENMFWYRQDPGLGLRLIYFSYDVKMKEKGDIPEGYSVSREKKERFSLILESASTNQTSMYLCASSLRTSKYTGKLFFGEGSRLTVL.

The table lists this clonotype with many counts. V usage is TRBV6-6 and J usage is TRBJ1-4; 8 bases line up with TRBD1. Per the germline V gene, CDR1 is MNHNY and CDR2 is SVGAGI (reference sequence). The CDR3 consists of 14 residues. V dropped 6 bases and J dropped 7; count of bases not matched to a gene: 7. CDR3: CASRSGTGSEKLFF. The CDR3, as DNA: TGTGCCAGCAGATCCGGGACAGGTTCTGAAAAACTGTTTTTT.

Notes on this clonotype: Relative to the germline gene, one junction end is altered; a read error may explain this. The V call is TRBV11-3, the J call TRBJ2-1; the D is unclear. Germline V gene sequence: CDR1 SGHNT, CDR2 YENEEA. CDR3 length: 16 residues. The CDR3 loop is CANSLDPRSSYDEQFF. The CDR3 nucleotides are TGTGCCAACAGCTTAGACCCCAGGAGCTCCTACGATGAGCAGTTCTTC. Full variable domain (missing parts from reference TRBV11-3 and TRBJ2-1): EAGVVQSPRYKIIEKKQPVAFWCNPISGHNTLYWYLQNLGQGPELLIRYENEEAVDDSQLPKDRFSAERLKGVDSTLKIQPAELGDSAVYLCANSLDPRSSYDEQFFGPGTRLTVL.

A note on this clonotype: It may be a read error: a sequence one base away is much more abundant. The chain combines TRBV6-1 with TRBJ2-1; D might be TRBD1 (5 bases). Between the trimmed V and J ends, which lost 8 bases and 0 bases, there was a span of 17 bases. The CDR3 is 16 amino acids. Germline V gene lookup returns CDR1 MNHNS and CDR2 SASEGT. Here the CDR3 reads CASCQGKPGSYNEQFF. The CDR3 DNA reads TGTGCCAGCTGTCAGGGTAAACCCGGCTCCTACAATGAGCAGTTCTTC.

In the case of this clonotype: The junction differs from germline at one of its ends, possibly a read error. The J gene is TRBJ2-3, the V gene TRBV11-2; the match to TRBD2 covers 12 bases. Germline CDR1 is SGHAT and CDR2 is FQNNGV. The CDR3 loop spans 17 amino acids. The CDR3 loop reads CASSLDRLAGEYDAQYF. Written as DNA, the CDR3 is TGTGCTAGCAGCTTAGACCGACTAGCGGGAGAGTATGATGCGCAGTATTTT. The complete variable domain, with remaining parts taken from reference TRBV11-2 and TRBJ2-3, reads EAGVAQSPRYKIIEKRQSVAFWCNPISGHATLYWYQQILGQGPKLLIQFQNNGVVDDSQLPKDRFSAERLKGVDSTLKIQPAKLEDSAVYLCASSLDRLAGEYDAQYFGPGTRLTVL.

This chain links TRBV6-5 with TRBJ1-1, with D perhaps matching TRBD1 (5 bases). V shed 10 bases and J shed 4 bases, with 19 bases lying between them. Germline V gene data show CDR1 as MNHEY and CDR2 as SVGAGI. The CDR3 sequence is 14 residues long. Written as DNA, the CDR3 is TGTGCCACAAGCAACAGGTCGCCGATCACTGAAGCTTTCTTT. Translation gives CATSNRSPITEAFF.

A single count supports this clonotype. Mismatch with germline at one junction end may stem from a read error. The CDR3 sequence: CASIDLLGTSSGNTIYF. CDR3 bases: TGTGCTAGCATTGATCTGTTAGGGACCTCCTCTGGAAACACCATATATTTT. The chain carries TRBV6-1 and TRBJ1-3, with a weak D call TRBD1 (5 bases). The CDR3 contains 17 residues. Germline CDR1 reads MNHNS; CDR2 reads SASEGT.

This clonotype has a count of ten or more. This CDR3 is CASSPQGAYQPQHF. CDR3 sequence (DNA): TGTGCCAGCAGTCCACAGGGGGCTTATCAGCCCCAGCATTTT. The chain couples TRBV6-6 to TRBJ1-5; 9 bases fit TRBD1. The V segment lost 5 bases and the J segment 5 bases; nucleotides outside the gene matches: 4. Germline-derived CDR1 and CDR2 are MNHNY and SVGAGI (reference sequence). The CDR3 runs 14 residues.

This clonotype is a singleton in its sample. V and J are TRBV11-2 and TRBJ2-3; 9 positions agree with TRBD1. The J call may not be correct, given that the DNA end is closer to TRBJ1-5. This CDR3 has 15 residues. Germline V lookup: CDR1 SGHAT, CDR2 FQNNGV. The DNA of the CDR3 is TGTGCCAGCAGCTCACAGGGGGCAGACACAGATATGCAGCATTTT. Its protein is CASSSQGADTDMQHF.

The CDR3 DNA is TGTGCCAGCAGCTTGGACCAGCGGGAGTCAGATACGCAGTATTTT. Translating it yields CASSLDQRESDTQYF. The V gene is TRBV5-4, the J gene TRBJ2-3; 8 bases agree with TRBD2. The CDR3 covers 15 residues. Per the germline V gene, CDR1 is SGHNT and CDR2 is YYREEE (reference sequence). The ends lost 0 bases at V and 4 bases at J; junction bases unmatched: 4.

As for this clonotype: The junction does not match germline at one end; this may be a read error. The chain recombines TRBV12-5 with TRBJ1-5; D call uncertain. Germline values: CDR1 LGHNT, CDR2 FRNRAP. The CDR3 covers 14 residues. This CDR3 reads CASGPDGLNRPQHF. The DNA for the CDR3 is TGCGCTAGTGGTCCCGACGGACTCAATCGGCCCCAGCATTTT.

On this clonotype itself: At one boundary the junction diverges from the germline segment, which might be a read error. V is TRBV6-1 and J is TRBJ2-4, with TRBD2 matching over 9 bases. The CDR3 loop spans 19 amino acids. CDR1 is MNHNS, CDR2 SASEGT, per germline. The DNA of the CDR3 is TGTGTGAGCAGTGAAGAGGCAAGCGGGAGGACTAGCGCCAAATACATTCAGTACTTC. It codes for CVSSEEASGRTSAKYIQYF.

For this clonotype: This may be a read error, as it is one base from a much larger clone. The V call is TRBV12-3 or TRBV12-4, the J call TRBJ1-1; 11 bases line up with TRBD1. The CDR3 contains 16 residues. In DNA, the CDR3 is TGTGTCAGCAGCTCGGGACAGGGGGAGGCGAACACTGAAGCTTTCTTT. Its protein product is CVSSSGQGEANTEAFF.

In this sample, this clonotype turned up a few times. The chain's CDR3 is CASSLGGLGPRGTEAFF. The DNA for the CDR3 is TGTGCCAGCAGCTTAGGGGGGCTTGGGCCCCGAGGGACTGAAGCTTTCTTT. J is TRBJ1-1 and V is TRBV7-9, with TRBD1 as a possible D gene (6 bases). Germline V gene lookup returns CDR1 SEHNR and CDR2 FQNEAQ (reference sequence). This CDR3 is built from 17 residues. The V end lost 1 base, the J end lost 5 bases, and 20 bases lay between the germline ends.

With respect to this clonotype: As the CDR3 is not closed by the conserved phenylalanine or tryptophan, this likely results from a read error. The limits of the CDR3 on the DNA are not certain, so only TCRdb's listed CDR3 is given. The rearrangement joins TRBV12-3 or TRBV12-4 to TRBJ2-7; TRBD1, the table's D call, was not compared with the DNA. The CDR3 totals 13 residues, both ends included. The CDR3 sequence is CASSTGRTYEQYL.

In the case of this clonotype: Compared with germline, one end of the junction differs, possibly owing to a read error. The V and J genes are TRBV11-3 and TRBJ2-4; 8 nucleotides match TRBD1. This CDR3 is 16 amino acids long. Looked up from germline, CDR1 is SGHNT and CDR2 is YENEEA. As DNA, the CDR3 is TGTGTCAGCAGCCCTCGGACAGGGCTGGCCAAATACATTCAGTACTTC. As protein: CVSSPRTGLAKYIQYF.

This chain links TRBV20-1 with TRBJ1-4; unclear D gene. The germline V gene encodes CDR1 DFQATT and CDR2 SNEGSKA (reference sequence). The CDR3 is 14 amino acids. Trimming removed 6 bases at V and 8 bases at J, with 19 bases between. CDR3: CSALARSGKEKLFF. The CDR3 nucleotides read TGCAGTGCCCTCGCGCGGTCGGGAAAGGAAAAACTGTTTTTT.

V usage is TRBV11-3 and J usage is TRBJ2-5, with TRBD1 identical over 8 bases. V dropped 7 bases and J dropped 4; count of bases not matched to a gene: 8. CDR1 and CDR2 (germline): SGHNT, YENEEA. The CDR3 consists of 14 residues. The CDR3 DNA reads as TGTGCCAGCAACCGAGACAGGGGACGAGAGACCCAGTACTTC. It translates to CASNRDRGRETQYF.

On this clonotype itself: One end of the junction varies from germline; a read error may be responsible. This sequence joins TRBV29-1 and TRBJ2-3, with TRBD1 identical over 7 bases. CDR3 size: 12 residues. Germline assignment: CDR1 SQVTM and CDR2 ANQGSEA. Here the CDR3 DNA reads TGCAGCGTTATAACAGGGACAGATATGCAGTATTTT. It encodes CSVITGTDMQYF.

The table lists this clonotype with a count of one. The chain's CDR3 is CANRQHSGTSNYEQYF. The CDR3 region has the DNA TGTGCCAACCGCCAACATTCGGGGACTAGCAACTACGAGCAGTACTTC. V and J are TRBV11-2 and TRBJ2-7, with TRBD2 matching 9 bases. V was clipped by 10 bases and J by 3 bases; unmatched bases: 16. The CDR3 contains 16 residues. Germline assignment: CDR1 SGHAT and CDR2 FQNNGV.

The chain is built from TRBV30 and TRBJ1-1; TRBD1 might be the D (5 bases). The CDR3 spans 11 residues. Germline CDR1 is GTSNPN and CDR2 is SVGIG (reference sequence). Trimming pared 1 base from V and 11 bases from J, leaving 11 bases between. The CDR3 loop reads CAWSAGTGAFF. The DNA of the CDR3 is TGTGCCTGGAGTGCGGGGACCGGGGCTTTCTTT.

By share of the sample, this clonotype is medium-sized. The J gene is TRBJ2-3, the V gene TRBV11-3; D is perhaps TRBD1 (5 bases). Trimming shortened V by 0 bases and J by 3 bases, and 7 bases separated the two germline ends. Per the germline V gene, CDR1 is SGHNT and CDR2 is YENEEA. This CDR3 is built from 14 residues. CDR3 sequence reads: CASSLDPGTDTQYF. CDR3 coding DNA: TGTGCCAGCAGCTTAGACCCAGGGACAGATACGCAGTATTTT.

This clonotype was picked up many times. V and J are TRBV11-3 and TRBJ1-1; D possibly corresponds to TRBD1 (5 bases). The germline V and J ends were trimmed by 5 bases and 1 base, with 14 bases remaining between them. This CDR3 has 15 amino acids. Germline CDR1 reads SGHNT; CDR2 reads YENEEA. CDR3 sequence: CASSAPGPKNTEAFF. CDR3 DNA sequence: TGTGCCAGCAGCGCACCGGGACCTAAGAACACTGAAGCTTTCTTT.

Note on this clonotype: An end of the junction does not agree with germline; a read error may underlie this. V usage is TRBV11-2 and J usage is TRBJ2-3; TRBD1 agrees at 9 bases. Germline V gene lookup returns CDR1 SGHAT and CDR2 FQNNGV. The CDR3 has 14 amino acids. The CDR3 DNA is TGTGCCAACAGCGCACGACAGGGGGGGGATAAGCAGTATTTT. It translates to CANSARQGGDKQYF.

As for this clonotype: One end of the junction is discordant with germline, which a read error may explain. CDR3 nucleotides: TGTGTCAGCAGCTTAGAAAGAGGGGGACCGGGACGGACTTACGAGCAGAACTTC. Its protein is CVSSLERGGPGRTYEQNF. The chain carries TRBV11-3 and TRBJ2-7; D perhaps matches TRBD1 (6 bases). Germline CDR1 and CDR2: SGHNT and YENEEA. CDR3 size: 18 residues.

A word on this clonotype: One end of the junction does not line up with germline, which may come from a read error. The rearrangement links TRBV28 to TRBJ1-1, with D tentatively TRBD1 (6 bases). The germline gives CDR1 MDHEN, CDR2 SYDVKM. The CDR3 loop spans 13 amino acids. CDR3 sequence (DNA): TGTGCCAGCAGAAGACAGGCGAACACTGGAGCTTTCTTT. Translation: CASRRQANTGAFF.